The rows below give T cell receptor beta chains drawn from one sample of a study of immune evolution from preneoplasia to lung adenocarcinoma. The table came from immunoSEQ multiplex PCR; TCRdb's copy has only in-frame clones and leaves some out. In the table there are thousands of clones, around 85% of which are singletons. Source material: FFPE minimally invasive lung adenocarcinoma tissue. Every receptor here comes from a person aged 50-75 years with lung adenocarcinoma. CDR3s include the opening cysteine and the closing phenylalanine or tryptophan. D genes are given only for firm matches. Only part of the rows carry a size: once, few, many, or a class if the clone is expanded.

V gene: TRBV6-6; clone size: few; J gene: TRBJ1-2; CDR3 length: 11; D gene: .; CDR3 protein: CASTPGFGYTF; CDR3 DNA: TGTGCCAGCACCCCAGGGTTTGGCTACACCTTC
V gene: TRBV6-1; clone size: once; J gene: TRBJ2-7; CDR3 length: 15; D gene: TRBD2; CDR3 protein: CASSEDGGWSYEQYF; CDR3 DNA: TGTGCCAGCAGCGAGGACGGGGGGTGGTCCTACGAGCAGTACTTC
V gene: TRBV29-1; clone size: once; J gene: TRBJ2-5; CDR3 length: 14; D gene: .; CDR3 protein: CSALGERAQETQYF; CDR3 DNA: TGCAGCGCCCTAGGAGAAAGGGCCCAAGAGACCCAGTACTTC
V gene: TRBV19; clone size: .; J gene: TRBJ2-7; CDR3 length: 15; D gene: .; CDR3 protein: CASRTNGVGPYEQYF; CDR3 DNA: TGTGCCAGTAGGACCAACGGGGTGGGCCCTTACGAGCAGTACTTC
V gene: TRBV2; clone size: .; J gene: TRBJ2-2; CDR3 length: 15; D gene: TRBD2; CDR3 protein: CASSEWDYRTGELFF; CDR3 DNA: TGTGCCAGCAGTGAATGGGACTATCGAACCGGGGAGCTGTTTTTT
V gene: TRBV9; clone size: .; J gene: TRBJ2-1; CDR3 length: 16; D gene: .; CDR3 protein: CASSALLGGPRSEQFF; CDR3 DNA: TGTGCCAGCAGCGCCTTACTCGGAGGGCCGAGAAGTGAGCAGTTCTTC
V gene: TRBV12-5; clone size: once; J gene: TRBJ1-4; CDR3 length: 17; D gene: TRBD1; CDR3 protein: CASDKSGTGTPNEKLFF; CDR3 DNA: TGTGCTAGTGATAAGTCCGGGACAGGGACACCTAATGAAAAACTGTTTTTT
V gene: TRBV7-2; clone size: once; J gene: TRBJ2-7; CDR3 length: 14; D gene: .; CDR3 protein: CASSNHANSYEQYF; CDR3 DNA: TGTGCCAGCAGCAACCACGCGAACTCCTACGAGCAGTACTTC
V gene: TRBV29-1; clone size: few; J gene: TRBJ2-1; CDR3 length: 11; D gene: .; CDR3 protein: CSVEVYNEQFF; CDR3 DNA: TGCAGCGTTGAAGTATACAATGAGCAGTTCTTC
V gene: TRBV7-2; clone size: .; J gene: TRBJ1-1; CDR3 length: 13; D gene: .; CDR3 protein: CASTLHLNTEAFF; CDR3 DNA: TGTGCCAGCACCTTACACCTTAACACTGAAGCTTTCTTT
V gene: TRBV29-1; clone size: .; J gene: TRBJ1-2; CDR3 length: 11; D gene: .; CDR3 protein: CSVEHRAGYTF; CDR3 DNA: TGCAGCGTTGAACACAGGGCTGGCTACACCTTC
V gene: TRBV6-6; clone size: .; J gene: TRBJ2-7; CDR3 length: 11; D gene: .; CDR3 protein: CASSFLGEQYF; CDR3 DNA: TGTGCCAGCAGTTTTTTAGGCGAGCAGTACTTC
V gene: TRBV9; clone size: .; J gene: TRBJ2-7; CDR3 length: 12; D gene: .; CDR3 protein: CASSGVSEEQYF; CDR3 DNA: TGTGCCAGCAGCGGTGTCTCGGAGGAGCAGTACTTC
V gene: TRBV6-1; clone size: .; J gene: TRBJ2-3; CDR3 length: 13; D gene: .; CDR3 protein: CASSEKGERAQYF; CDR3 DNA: TGTGCCAGCAGTGAAAAAGGGGAGAGGGCGCAGTATTTT
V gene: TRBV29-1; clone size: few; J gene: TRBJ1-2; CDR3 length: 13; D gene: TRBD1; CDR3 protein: CSVGGQGLYGYTF; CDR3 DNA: TGCAGCGTTGGTGGACAGGGCCTCTATGGCTACACCTTC
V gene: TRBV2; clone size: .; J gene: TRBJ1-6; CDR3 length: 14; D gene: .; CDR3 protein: CASSAETANSPLHF; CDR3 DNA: TGTGCCAGCAGTGCGGAGACAGCTAATTCACCCCTCCACTTT
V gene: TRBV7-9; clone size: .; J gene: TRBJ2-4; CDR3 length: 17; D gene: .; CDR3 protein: CASSSSGAELAKNIQYF; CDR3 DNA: TGTGCCAGCAGCTCATCTGGGGCGGAGCTAGCCAAAAACATTCAGTACTTC
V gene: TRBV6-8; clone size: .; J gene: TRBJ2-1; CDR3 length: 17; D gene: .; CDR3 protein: CASGNWDQGRVDNEQFF; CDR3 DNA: TGTGCCAGCGGAAACTGGGATCAGGGACGGGTTGACAATGAGCAGTTCTTC
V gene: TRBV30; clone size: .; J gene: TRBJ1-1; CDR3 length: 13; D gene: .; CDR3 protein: CAWVGQTNTEAFF; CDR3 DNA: TGTGCCTGGGTTGGACAGACGAACACTGAAGCTTTCTTT
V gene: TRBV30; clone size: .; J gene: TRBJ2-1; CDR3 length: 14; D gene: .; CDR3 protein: CAWTRMRSDNEQFF; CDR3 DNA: TGTGCCTGGACCCGAATGCGATCTGACAATGAGCAGTTCTTC
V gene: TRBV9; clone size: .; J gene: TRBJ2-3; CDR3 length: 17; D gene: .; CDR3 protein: CASSVDARLDGTDTQYF; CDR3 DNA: TGTGCCAGCAGCGTAGACGCTCGGCTTGACGGCACAGATACGCAGTATTTT
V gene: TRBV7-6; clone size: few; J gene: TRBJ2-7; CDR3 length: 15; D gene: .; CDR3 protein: CASSSSPGDIYEQYF; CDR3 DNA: TGTGCCAGCAGCTCAAGCCCTGGGGACATCTACGAGCAGTACTTC
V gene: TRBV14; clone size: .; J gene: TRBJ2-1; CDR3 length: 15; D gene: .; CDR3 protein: CASSQDNSSYNEQFF; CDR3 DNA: TGTGCCAGCAGCCAAGATAATAGCTCCTACAATGAGCAGTTCTTC
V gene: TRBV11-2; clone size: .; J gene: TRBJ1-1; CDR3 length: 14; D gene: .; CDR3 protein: CASSLGGSYAEAFF; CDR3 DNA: TGTGCCAGCAGCTTAGGCGGGTCCTATGCTGAAGCTTTCTTT
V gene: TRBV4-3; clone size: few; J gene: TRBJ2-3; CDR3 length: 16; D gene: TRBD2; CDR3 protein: CASSQTLAGATDTQYF; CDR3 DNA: TGCGCCAGCAGCCAAACGCTAGCGGGAGCCACAGATACGCAGTATTTT
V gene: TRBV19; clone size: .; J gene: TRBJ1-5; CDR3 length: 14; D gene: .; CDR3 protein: CASRQSGIDQPQHF; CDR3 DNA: TGTGCCAGCAGACAGTCCGGGATCGACCAGCCCCAGCATTTT
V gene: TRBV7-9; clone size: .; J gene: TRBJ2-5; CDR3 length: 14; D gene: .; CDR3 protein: CASSLGASQETQYF; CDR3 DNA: TGTGCCAGCAGCTTAGGAGCGTCACAAGAGACCCAGTACTTC
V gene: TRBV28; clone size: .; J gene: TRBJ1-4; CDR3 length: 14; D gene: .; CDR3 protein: CASSTRTTNEKLFF; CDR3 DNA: TGTGCCAGCAGCACCAGAACAACTAATGAAAAACTGTTTTTT
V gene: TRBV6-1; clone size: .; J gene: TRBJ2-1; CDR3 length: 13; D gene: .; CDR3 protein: CASSEKIAGEQFF; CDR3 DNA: TGTGCCAGCAGTGAAAAGATCGCCGGAGAGCAGTTCTTC
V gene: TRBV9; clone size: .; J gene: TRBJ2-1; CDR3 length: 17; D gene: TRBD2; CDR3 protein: CASSVAFRGGPYNEQFF; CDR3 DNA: TGTGCCAGCAGCGTAGCATTTCGGGGGGGACCTTACAATGAGCAGTTCTTC
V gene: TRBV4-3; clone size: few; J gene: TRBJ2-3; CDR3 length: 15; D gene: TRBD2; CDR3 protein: CASSQVAGGPNEQYF; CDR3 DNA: TGCGCCAGCAGCCAGGTAGCGGGAGGGCCCAACGAGCAGTATTTT
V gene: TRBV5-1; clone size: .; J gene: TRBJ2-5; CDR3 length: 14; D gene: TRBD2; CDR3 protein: CASSQGTTQETQYF; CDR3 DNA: TGCGCCAGCAGCCAAGGGACTACCCAAGAGACCCAGTACTTC
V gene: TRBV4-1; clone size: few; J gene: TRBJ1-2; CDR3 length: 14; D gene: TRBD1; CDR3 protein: CASRPQGAHYGYTF; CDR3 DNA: TGCGCCAGCAGACCCCAGGGGGCCCACTATGGCTACACCTTC
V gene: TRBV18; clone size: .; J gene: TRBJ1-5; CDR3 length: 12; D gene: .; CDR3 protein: CASSAENQPQHF; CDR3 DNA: TGTGCCAGCTCAGCCGAAAATCAGCCCCAGCATTTT
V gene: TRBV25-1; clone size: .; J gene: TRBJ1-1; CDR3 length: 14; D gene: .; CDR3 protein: CASSGFIKNTEAFF; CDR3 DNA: TGTGCCAGCAGTGGATTTATAAAGAACACTGAAGCTTTCTTT
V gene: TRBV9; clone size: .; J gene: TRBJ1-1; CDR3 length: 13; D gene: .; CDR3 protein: CASSVTGNTEAFF; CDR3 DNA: TGTGCCAGCAGCGTGACGGGAAACACTGAAGCTTTCTTT
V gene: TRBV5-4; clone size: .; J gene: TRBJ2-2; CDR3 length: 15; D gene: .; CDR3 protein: CASSLELGGTGELFF; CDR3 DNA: TGTGCCAGCAGCTTGGAACTGGGTGGGACCGGGGAGCTGTTTTTT
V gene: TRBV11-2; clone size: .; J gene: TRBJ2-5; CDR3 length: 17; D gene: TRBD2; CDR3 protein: CASSLDSGLAGRKAQYF; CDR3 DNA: TGTGCCAGCAGCTTAGATTCCGGGCTAGCGGGAAGGAAGGCCCAGTACTTC
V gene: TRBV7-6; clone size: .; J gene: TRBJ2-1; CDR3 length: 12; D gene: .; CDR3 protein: CASSLPDTEQFF; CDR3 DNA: TGTGCCAGCAGCTTACCCGACACGGAGCAGTTCTTC
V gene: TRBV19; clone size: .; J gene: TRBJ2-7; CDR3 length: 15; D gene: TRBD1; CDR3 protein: CASSIGTGTIHEQYF; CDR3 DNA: TGTGCCAGTAGTATCGGGACAGGGACGATCCACGAGCAGTACTTC
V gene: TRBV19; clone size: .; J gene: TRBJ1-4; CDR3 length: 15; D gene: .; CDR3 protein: CASSIAGGSEEKLFF; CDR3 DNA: TGTGCCAGTAGTATAGCTGGTGGAAGTGAAGAAAAACTGTTTTTT
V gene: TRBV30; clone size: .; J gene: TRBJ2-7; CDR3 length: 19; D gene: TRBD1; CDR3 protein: CAWSVYPGTGIVKSNEQYF; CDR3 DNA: TGTGCCTGGAGTGTTTATCCCGGGACAGGGATTGTAAAGTCGAACGAGCAGTACTTC
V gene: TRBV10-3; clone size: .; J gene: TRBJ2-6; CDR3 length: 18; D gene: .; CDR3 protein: CAISESKGGALRANVLTF; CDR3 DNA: TGTGCCATCAGTGAGTCGAAAGGGGGGGCCCTTCGAGCCAACGTCCTGACTTTC
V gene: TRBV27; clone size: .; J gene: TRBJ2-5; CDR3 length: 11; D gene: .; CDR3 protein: CASRHGETQYF; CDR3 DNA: TGTGCCAGCAGGCACGGGGAGACCCAGTACTTC
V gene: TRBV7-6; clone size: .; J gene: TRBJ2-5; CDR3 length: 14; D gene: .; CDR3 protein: CASSPSVGGETQYF; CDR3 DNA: TGTGCCAGCAGCCCCTCCGTTGGGGGTGAGACCCAGTACTTC
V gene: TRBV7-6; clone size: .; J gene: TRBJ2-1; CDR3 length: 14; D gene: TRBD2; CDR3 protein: CASSSGGYYNEQFF; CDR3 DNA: TGTGCCAGCAGCTCCGGGGGGTACTACAATGAGCAGTTCTTC
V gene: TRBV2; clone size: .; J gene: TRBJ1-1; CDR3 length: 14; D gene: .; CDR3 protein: CASSDIRGNTEAFF; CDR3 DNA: TGTGCCAGCAGTGATATACGTGGGAACACTGAAGCTTTCTTT
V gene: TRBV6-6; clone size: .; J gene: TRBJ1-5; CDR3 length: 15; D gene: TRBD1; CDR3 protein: CASNPGQGLDQPQHF; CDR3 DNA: TGTGCCAGCAACCCGGGACAGGGACTGGATCAGCCCCAGCATTTT
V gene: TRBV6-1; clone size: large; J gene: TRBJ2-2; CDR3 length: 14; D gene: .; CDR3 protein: CASSASQTSGELFF; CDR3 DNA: TGTGCCAGCAGTGCTAGCCAGACTAGCGGGGAGCTGTTTTTT
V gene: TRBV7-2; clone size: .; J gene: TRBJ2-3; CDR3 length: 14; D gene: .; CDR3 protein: CASSPTTSTDTQYF; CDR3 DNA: TGTGCCAGCAGCCCCACGACTAGCACAGATACGCAGTATTTT
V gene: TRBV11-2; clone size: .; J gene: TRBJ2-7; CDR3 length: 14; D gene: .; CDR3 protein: CASSSNRADYEQYF; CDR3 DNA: TGTGCCAGCAGCTCAAATAGGGCGGACTACGAGCAGTACTTC
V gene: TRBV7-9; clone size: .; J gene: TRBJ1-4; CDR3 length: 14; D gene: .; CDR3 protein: CASRVQGLGEKLFF; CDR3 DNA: TGTGCCAGCAGGGTACAGGGCTTAGGTGAAAAACTGTTTTTT
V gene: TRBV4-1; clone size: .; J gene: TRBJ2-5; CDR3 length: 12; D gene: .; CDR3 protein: CASSPQGETQYF; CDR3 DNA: TGCGCCAGCAGCCCGCAAGGGGAGACCCAGTACTTC